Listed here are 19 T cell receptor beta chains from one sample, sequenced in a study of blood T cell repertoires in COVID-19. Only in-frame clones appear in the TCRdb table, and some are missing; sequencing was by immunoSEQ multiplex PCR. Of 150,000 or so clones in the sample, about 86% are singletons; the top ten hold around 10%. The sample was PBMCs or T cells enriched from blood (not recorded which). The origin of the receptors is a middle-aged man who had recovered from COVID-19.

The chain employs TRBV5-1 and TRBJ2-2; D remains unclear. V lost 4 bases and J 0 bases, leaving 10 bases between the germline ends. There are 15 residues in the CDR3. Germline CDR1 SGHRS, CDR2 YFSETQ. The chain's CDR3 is CASSRGSTNTGELFF. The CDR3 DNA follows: TGCGCCAGCAGCCGCGGATCCACGAACACCGGGGAGCTGTTTTTT.

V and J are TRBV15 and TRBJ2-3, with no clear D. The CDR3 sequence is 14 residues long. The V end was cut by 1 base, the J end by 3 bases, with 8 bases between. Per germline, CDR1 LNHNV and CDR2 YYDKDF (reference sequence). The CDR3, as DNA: TGTGCCACCAGCAGAGGCGCATCAACAGATACGCAGTATTTT. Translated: CATSRGASTDTQYF.

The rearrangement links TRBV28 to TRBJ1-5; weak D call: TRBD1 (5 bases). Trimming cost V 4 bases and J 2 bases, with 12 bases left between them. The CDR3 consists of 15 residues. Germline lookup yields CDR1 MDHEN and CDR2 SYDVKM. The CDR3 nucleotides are TGTGCCAGCAGTTCCCAGGGTAAGGGCAATCAGCCCCAGCATTTT. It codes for CASSSQGKGNQPQHF.

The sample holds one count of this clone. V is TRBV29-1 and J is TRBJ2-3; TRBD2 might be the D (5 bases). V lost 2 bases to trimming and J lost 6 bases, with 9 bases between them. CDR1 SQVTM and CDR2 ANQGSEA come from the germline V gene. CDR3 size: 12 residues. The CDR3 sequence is CSVERGSDTQYF. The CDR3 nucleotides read TGCAGCGTTGAAAGAGGGTCCGATACGCAGTATTTT.

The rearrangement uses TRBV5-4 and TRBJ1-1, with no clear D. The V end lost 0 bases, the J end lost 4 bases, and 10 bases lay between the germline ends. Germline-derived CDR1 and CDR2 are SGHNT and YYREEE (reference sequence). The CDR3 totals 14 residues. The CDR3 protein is CASSLAGGSTEAFF. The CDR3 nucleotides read TGTGCCAGCAGCTTGGCCGGAGGGAGCACTGAAGCTTTCTTT.

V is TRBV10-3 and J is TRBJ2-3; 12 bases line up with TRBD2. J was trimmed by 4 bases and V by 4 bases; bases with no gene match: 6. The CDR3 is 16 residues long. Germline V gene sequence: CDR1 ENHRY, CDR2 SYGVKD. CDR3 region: CAISGSPSGGADTQYF. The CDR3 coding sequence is TGTGCCATCAGTGGATCGCCTAGCGGGGGGGCAGATACGCAGTATTTT.

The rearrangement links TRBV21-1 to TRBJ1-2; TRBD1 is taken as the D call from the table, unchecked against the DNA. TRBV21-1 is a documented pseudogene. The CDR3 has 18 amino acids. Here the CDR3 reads CASNRGPGQGVYHYGYTF. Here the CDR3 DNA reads TGTGCCAGCAACAGGGGTCCGGGACAGGGAGTGTATCACTATGGCTACACCTTC.

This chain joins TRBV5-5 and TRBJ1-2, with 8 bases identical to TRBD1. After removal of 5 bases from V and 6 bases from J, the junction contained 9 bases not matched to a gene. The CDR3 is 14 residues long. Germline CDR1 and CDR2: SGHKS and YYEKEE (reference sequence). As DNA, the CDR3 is TGTGCCAGCAGGCAAGACAGGGGCCGCGATGGCTACACCTTC. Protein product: CASRQDRGRDGYTF.

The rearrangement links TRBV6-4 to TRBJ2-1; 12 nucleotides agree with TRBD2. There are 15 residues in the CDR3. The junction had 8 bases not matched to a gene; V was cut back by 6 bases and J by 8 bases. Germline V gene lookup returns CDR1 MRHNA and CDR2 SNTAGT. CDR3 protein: CASRELAGGPYEQFF. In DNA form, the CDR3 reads TGTGCCAGCAGGGAGCTAGCGGGGGGGCCCTATGAGCAGTTCTTC.

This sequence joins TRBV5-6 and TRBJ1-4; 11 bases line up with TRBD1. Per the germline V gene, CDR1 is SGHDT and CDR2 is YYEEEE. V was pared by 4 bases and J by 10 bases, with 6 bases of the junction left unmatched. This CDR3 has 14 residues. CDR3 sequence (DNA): TGTGCCAGCAGCCCCGGGACAGGGGGTCGAAAACTGTTTTTT. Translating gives CASSPGTGGRKLFF.

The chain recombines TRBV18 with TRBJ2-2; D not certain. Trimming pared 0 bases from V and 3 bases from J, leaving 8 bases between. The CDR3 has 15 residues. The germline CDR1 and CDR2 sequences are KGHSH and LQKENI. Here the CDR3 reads CASSPPNVDTGELFF. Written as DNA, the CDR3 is TGTGCCAGCTCACCACCGAATGTAGACACCGGGGAGCTGTTTTTT.

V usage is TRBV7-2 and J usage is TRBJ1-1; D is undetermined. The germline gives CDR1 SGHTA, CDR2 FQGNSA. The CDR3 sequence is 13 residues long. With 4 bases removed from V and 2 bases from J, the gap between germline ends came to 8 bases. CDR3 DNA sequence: TGTGCCAGCAGCTCCGGTCAAAACACTGAAGCTTTCTTT. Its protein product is CASSSGQNTEAFF.

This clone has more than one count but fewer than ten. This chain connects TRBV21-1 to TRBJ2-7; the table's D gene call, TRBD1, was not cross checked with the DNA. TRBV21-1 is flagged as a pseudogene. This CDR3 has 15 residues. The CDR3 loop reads CARPEGTGSSYEQYF. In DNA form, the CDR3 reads TGTGCCAGACCCGAGGGGACAGGGAGCTCCTACGAGCAGTACTTC.

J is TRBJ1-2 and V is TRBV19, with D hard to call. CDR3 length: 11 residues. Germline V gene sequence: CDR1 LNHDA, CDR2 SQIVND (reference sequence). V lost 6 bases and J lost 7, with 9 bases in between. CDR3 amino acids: CASRGGSGYTF. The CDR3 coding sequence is TGTGCCAGTAGGGGAGGGTCTGGCTACACCTTC.

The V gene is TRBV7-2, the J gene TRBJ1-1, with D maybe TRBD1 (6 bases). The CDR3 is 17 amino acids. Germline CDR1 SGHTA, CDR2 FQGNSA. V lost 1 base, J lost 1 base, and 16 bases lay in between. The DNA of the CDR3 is TGTGCCAGCAGCTTAGTCGTGGGGGCTCCGGCGAACACTGAAGCTTTCTTT. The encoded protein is CASSLVVGAPANTEAFF.

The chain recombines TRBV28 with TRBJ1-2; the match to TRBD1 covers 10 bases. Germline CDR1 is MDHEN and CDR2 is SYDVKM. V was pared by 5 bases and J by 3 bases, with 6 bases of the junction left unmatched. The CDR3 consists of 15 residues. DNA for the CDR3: TGTGCCAGCAGTCGCCAGGGACAGGGGCACTATGGCTACACCTTC. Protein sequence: CASSRQGQGHYGYTF.

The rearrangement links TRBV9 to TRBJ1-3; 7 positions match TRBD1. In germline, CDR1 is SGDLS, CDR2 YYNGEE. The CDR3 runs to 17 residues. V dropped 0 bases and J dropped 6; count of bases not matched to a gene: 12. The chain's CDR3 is CASSVDVEGALKNTIYF. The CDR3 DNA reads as TGTGCCAGCAGCGTAGATGTTGAGGGGGCGCTGAAAAACACCATATATTTT.

Here the CDR3 reads CAISDGGVTNQPQHF. CDR3 sequence (DNA): TGTGCCATCAGTGACGGGGGGGTCACCAATCAGCCCCAGCATTTT. The chain uses TRBV10-3 and TRBJ1-5; D may be TRBD1 (5 bases). CDR3 length equals 15 residues. Germline V gives CDR1 ENHRY, CDR2 SYGVKD. The V end was cut by 3 bases, the J end by 3 bases, with 12 bases between.

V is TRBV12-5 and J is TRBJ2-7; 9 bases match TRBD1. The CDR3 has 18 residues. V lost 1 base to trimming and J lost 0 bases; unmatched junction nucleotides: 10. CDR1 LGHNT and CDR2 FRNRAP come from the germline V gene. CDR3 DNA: TGTGCTAGTGGTTTGGACTTAACAGGGGGCCAAAGCTCCTACGAGCAGTACTTC. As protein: CASGLDLTGGQSSYEQYF.